Following are 15 T cell receptor beta chains from one sample sequenced in a study of early T cells in non-severe SARS-CoV-2 infection. TCRdb re-called the 5' RACE reads through MiXCR, storing one row per CDR3 protein. The table has some 61,000 distinct CDR3 sequences, 13% seen once; the top ten hold roughly 8.3%. Sequenced sample: whole blood. These receptors originate from an adult who was a healthcare worker with PCR-confirmed SARS-CoV-2 infection or an uninfected control (not recorded which).

In this sample, this clonotype turned up a few times. Sequence at one end of the junction differs from germline and may be a read error. DNA of the CDR3: TGCGCCAGCAGTCAAGAAGGCAGGAACGAGCAGTACTTC. Translated: CASSQEGRNEQYF. This sequence joins TRBV4-1 and TRBJ2-7; the D is unclear. CDR1 is MGHRA and CDR2 is YSYEKL in the germline V gene. The CDR3 runs to 13 residues.

The chain uses TRBV11-3 and TRBJ2-1; D call uncertain. CDR3 length: 12 residues. The germline V gene encodes CDR1 SGHNT and CDR2 YENEEA. V was clipped by 0 bases and J by 8 bases, with 5 bases between them. CDR3 DNA sequence: TGTGCCAGCAGCTTAGATGAGGATGAGCAGTTCTTC. Protein product: CASSLDEDEQFF.

This clonotype was counted only a few times. V usage is TRBV27 and J usage is TRBJ2-1; TRBD1 aligns across 8 bases. CDR3 size: 15 residues. Losses at the gene ends were 4 bases for V and 4 bases for J; bases not matched to a gene: 6. The germline gives CDR1 MNHEY, CDR2 SMNVEV (reference sequence). The CDR3 DNA reads TGTGCCAGCAGTTCGGGACAGGCCTATTACAATGAGCAGTTCTTC. This gives the protein CASSSGQAYYNEQFF.

At least ten counts were recorded for this clonotype. This chain links TRBV20-1 with TRBJ2-7; 8 bases align to TRBD1. CDR1 DFQATT and CDR2 SNEGSKA come from the germline V gene (reference sequence). The V gene end was trimmed by 1 base and the J gene end by 6 bases; junction bases not matched to a gene: 14. The CDR3 runs 16 residues. Written as DNA, the CDR3 is TGCAGTGCTAGAGGGGGTGGACAGGGTATTTTCTCCGAGCAGTACTTC. Its protein is CSARGGGQGIFSEQYF.

This clonotype has a count of ten or more. This chain connects TRBV14 to TRBJ1-6, with no clear D. Germline V gene data show CDR1 as SGHDN and CDR2 as FVKESK. The CDR3 runs 13 residues. V was shortened by 6 bases and J by 9 bases, with 12 bases between the two germline ends. The CDR3 is CASSHLLVSPLHF. The CDR3 nucleotides are TGTGCCAGCAGTCACCTCCTCGTTTCACCCCTCCACTTT.

In its sample, this clonotype was seen a few times. The gene calls are TRBV29-1 and TRBJ1-2; no clear D gene. Germline V lookup: CDR1 SQVTM, CDR2 ANQGSEA. The CDR3 covers 15 residues. Trimming cost V 1 base and J 6 bases, with 18 bases left between them. CDR3 sequence (DNA): TGCAGCGTTGAAGGTACCTCGTCCTTCGGAAATGGCTACACCTTC. Amino acids: CSVEGTSSFGNGYTF. The full variable domain, with the rest looked up from reference TRBV29-1 and TRBJ1-2, is SAVISQKPSRDICQRGTSLTIQCQVDSQVTMMFWYRQQPGQSLTLIATANQGSEATYESGFVIDKFPISRPNLTFSTLTVSNMSPEDSSIYLCSVEGTSSFGNGYTFGSGTRLTVV.

This clonotype was counted a few times. The chain links TRBV7-2 to TRBJ2-7; D gene ambiguous. Trimming stripped 5 bases from V and 7 bases from J, with 21 bases between. Germline CDR1 reads SGHTA; CDR2 reads FQGNSA. The CDR3 consists of 15 residues. The CDR3 DNA follows: TGTGCCAGCAGCCCAGACCAGGCCGTAATGCGGGAGCAGTACTTC. It codes for CASSPDQAVMREQYF.

The CDR3 bases are TGTGCCATCAGTGAAGGCGGCAGGGGAAGCACAGATACGCAGTATTTT. Translated: CAISEGGRGSTDTQYF. The chain is built from TRBV10-3 and TRBJ2-3, with a possible D match to TRBD1 (6 bases). V lost 3 bases and J lost 0, with 13 bases in between. Germline V gene data show CDR1 as ENHRY and CDR2 as SYGVKD. This CDR3 region has 16 residues.

This clonotype has a count of ten or more. The J gene is TRBJ2-4, the V gene TRBV20-1; D is unresolved. Trimming stripped 4 bases from V and 8 bases from J, with 15 bases between. This CDR3 spans 13 amino acids. Germline CDR1 DFQATT, CDR2 SNEGSKA (reference sequence). CDR3 DNA: TGCAGTGCTATCCTCCCGCCATTGGACATTCAGTACTTC. Amino acid sequence: CSAILPPLDIQYF.

This clonotype was counted many times. The chain employs TRBV6-2 or TRBV6-3 and TRBJ2-7, with 8 bases matching TRBD1. Unmatched junction bases numbered 10, after V lost 6 bases and J lost 3 bases. The CDR3 runs 15 residues. The germline CDR1 and CDR2 sequences are MNHEY and SVGEGT. The CDR3 nucleotides are TGTGCCAGCAGCCCCCGGACAGGGATCTACTACGAGCAGTACTTC. It specifies CASSPRTGIYYEQYF.

This clonotype was recorded a few times. This chain uses TRBV29-1 with TRBJ2-7, with 8 nucleotides matching TRBD2. Germline V CDR1 and CDR2: SQVTM, ANQGSEA. The CDR3 covers 14 residues. V lost 4 bases, J lost 4 bases, and 9 bases stayed unmatched. The DNA of the CDR3 is TGCAGCGTTGTACCAGCGGGAGTAAATTACGAGCAGTACTTC. Translated: CSVVPAGVNYEQYF.

This clonotype was counted many times. The V call is TRBV12-3 or TRBV12-4, the J call TRBJ1-1; no clear D. The length of the CDR3 is 12 residues. V dropped 2 bases and J dropped 11 bases, with 12 bases sitting between them. CDR3 sequence (DNA): TGTGCCAGCAGTTTAAAGGCAAATGGGGCTTTCTTT. Translated, it gives CASSLKANGAFF.

This clonotype was seen at least ten times. The rearrangement joins TRBV6-4 to TRBJ2-3; 10 bases agree with TRBD2. The CDR3 contains 16 residues. Germline lookup yields CDR1 MRHNA and CDR2 SNTAGT. Trimming took 2 bases from V and 4 from J; bases not matched to a gene: 6. CDR3 sequence reads: CASSDGVAGGPDTQYF. In nucleotides, the CDR3 is TGTGCCAGCAGTGACGGGGTAGCGGGAGGCCCAGATACGCAGTATTTT.

Here the CDR3 reads CASREAGGAQTQYF. The CDR3 DNA is TGTGCCAGCAGGGAAGCAGGGGGCGCGCAGACCCAGTACTTC. J is TRBJ2-5 and V is TRBV6-4; 8 bases are a match to TRBD1. This CDR3 is built from 14 residues. Germline V CDR1 and CDR2: MRHNA, SNTAGT. V lost 6 bases, J lost 6 bases, and 9 bases stayed unmatched.

V gene TRBV29-1 combines with J gene TRBJ2-1, with a possible D match to TRBD2 (6 bases). V was cut by 0 bases and J by 12 bases, with 9 bases left in between. The CDR3 is 11 residues long. Looked up from germline, CDR1 is SQVTM and CDR2 is ANQGSEA. CDR3 in amino acids: CSVEDRAGQFF. As DNA, the CDR3 is TGCAGCGTTGAAGATAGAGCGGGGCAGTTCTTC.